This passage covers 15 T cell receptor beta chains from one sample sequenced in a study of T-cell memory formation after mild COVID-19. TCRdb processed the 5' RACE reads anew with MiXCR; each CDR3 protein has one entry. This sample yields 400,000 to 550,000 distinct CDR3 sequences, of which 20% to 30% are seen a single time; around 13% belongs to the top ten. Sequences were obtained from PBMCs or a T cell subset sorted from them (not recorded which). The receptor source for this set is an adult woman who had mild COVID-19 (a few samples of this study predate the infection). Cell type and time point are not known.

Concerning this clonotype: One end of the junction fails to match germline, which may point to a read error. DNA for the CDR3: TGTGCCAGCAGCCTAACGAGAGGAAAGAACAATGAGCAGTTCTTC. Protein sequence: CASSLTRGKNNEQFF. This chain links TRBV7-3 with TRBJ2-1; D is uncertain. Germline V gene data show CDR1 as SGHTA and CDR2 as FQGTGA. The CDR3 runs 15 residues.

This clonotype was counted between two and nine times. The chain joins TRBV15 to TRBJ2-1, with 8 bases aligning to TRBD2. V was pared by 3 bases and J by 9 bases, with 10 bases of the junction left unmatched. This CDR3 contains 15 residues. Germline V gene sequence: CDR1 LNHNV, CDR2 YYDKDF (reference sequence). The CDR3 is CATSSEREGPAEQFF. The CDR3, as DNA: TGTGCCACCAGCAGTGAACGGGAGGGCCCAGCTGAGCAGTTCTTC. The variable domain in full, completed from reference TRBV15 and TRBJ2-1, reads DAMVIQNPRYQVTQFGKPVTLSCSQTLNHNVMYWYQQKSSQAPKLLFHYYDKDFNNEADTPDNFQSRRPNTSFCFLDIRSPGLGDTAMYLCATSSEREGPAEQFFGPGTRLTVL.

The chain recombines TRBV7-9 with TRBJ2-1, with D uncertain. The germline V gene has CDR1 SEHNR and CDR2 FQNEAQ (reference sequence). CDR3 length: 11 amino acids. V dropped 5 bases and J dropped 9 bases, with 8 bases sitting between them. Here the CDR3 reads CASSRLFEQFF. DNA for the CDR3: TGTGCCAGCAGCCGGTTGTTTGAGCAGTTCTTC.

This clonotype was recorded many times. The chain employs TRBV3-1 and TRBJ2-5, with D possibly matching TRBD2 (5 bases). The CDR3 extends over 17 amino acids. The V end lost 1 base, the J end lost 0 bases, and 15 bases lay between the germline ends. Looked up from germline, CDR1 is LGHDT and CDR2 is YNNKEL (reference sequence). The CDR3 DNA sequence: TGTGCCAGCAGCCAAGGTTTGGAGCGGATGTACCAAGAGACCCAGTACTTC. Translation: CASSQGLERMYQETQYF.

This clonotype was picked up a small number of times. J is TRBJ2-7 and V is TRBV20-1; 7 bases are shared with TRBD2. The CDR3 is 14 amino acids. The germline CDR1 and CDR2 sequences are DFQATT and SNEGSKA (reference sequence). The ends lost 2 bases at V and 0 bases at J; junction bases unmatched: 4. The CDR3: CSARRSSGSYEQYF. The CDR3 DNA reads as TGCAGTGCTAGACGCTCTAGCGGCTCCTACGAGCAGTACTTC.

The CDR3 region is CASSQTTGGVDGYTF. The CDR3 DNA is TGTGCCAGCTCACAGACTACAGGGGGCGTAGACGGCTACACCTTC. The gene calls are TRBV18 and TRBJ1-2; 9 bases align to TRBD1. Germline V gene lookup returns CDR1 KGHSH and CDR2 LQKENI. The V segment lost 4 bases and the J segment 8 bases; nucleotides outside the gene matches: 11. CDR3 length: 15 residues. The variable domain in full, with the rest retrieved from reference TRBV18 and TRBJ1-2, is NAGVMQNPRHLVRRRGQEARLRCSPMKGHSHVYWYRQLPEEGLKFMVYLQKENIIDESGMPKERFSAEFPKEGPSILRIQQVVRGDSAAYFCASSQTTGGVDGYTFGSGTRLTVV.

The chain recombines TRBV20-1 with TRBJ2-7; 7 bases fit TRBD1. The V gene end was trimmed by 1 base and the J gene end by 1 base; junction bases not matched to a gene: 4. Germline values: CDR1 DFQATT, CDR2 SNEGSKA (reference sequence). The CDR3 is 14 amino acids. Here the CDR3 DNA reads TGCAGTGCTAGAGGTCGGGACAGATCCTACGAGCAGTACTTC. Its protein product is CSARGRDRSYEQYF.

This clonotype was recorded a few times. J is TRBJ1-5 and V is TRBV7-8, with D tentatively TRBD1 (5 bases). This CDR3 spans 14 amino acids. Between the trimmed V and J ends, which lost 0 bases and 7 bases, there was a span of 10 bases. CDR1 is SGHVS, CDR2 FQNEAQ, per germline. In nucleotides, the CDR3 is TGTGCCAGCAGCTTAGCTTCAGGGAAGCAGCCCCAGCATTTT. This gives the protein CASSLASGKQPQHF.

CDR3 DNA sequence: TGCAGTGTTAAGGGGACTAGCGTCTACGAGCAGTACTTC. This gives the protein CSVKGTSVYEQYF. This chain uses TRBV20-1 with TRBJ2-7; 10 positions agree with TRBD2. This CDR3 comprises 13 residues. Germline CDR1 DFQATT, CDR2 SNEGSKA (reference sequence). V lost 7 bases, J lost 3 bases, and 6 bases stayed unmatched.

The V gene is TRBV6-1, the J gene TRBJ2-3; D uncertain. Germline V gene lookup returns CDR1 MNHNS and CDR2 SASEGT. Trimming cost V 6 bases and J 7 bases, with 5 bases left between them. The CDR3 totals 10 residues. The CDR3 here is CASSPNTQYF. In DNA, the CDR3 is TGTGCCAGCAGCCCGAATACGCAGTATTTT.

The chain has TRBV12-3 or TRBV12-4 and TRBJ2-1; unclear D gene. Trimming took off 3 bases at V and 8 bases at J, with 14 bases between the two ends. This CDR3 is built from 14 residues. The CDR3 DNA reads TGTGCCAGCAGTTTTTCCTCAAACGGCCATGAGCAGTTCTTC. It translates to CASSFSSNGHEQFF.

V and J are TRBV6-5 and TRBJ2-3; TRBD2 matches at 8 bases. V was pared by 7 bases and J by 6 bases, with 9 bases of the junction left unmatched. Germline values: CDR1 MNHEY, CDR2 SVGAGI. The CDR3 sequence is 14 residues long. The CDR3 DNA sequence: TGTGCCAGCACCCCGGGACTAGACGGGGATACGCAGTATTTT. Its protein is CASTPGLDGDTQYF.

This clonotype was counted between two and nine times. V gene TRBV12-3 or TRBV12-4 combines with J gene TRBJ1-1; weak D call: TRBD1 (5 bases). Trimming left V 2 bases short and J 4 bases short, with 11 bases between. The CDR3 contains 14 residues. CDR3 in amino acids: CASSLHGGVTEAFF. In nucleotides, the CDR3 is TGTGCCAGCAGTTTACACGGAGGGGTCACTGAAGCTTTCTTT.

The V gene is TRBV4-1, the J gene TRBJ2-7; possible D gene TRBD1, 7 bases. Germline CDR1 MGHRA, CDR2 YSYEKL. Trimming took 5 bases from V and 0 from J, leaving 14 bases between them. This CDR3 is 15 amino acids long. CDR3 sequence: CASSFRQGGSYEQYF. CDR3 bases: TGCGCCAGCAGCTTCCGACAGGGAGGCTCCTACGAGCAGTACTTC.

The rearrangement links TRBV7-2 to TRBJ2-1; D gene ambiguous. Trimming shortened V by 7 bases and J by 2 bases, and 3 bases separated the two germline ends. The CDR3 totals 11 residues. CDR1 is SGHTA, CDR2 FQGNSA, per germline. CDR3 sequence reads: CASTTYNEQFF. CDR3 nucleotide sequence: TGTGCCAGCACAACCTACAATGAGCAGTTCTTC.